These 10 T cell receptor beta chains came from one sample sequenced in a study of blood T cells in healthy people across ages. Primed by a sample-barcoded 5' primer and a J-beta primer mix, a second PCR proceeded for about 6 to 12 cycles. One entry per CDR3 protein results from TCRdb running MiXCR on the 5' RACE reads. The sample holds about 1.6 million distinct CDR3 sequences; roughly a third are singletons and the top ten take around 11%. What was sequenced was blood. The receptors come from a woman aged 25 to 39 in good health.

This clonotype has ten or more counts. The chain joins TRBV7-2 to TRBJ2-1; D remains ambiguous. The length of the CDR3 is 13 residues. Trimming stripped 1 base from V and 5 bases from J, with 6 bases between. Germline values: CDR1 SGHTA, CDR2 FQGNSA. This CDR3 is CASSLDYNNEQFF. CDR3 sequence (DNA): TGTGCCAGCAGCTTAGACTATAACAATGAGCAGTTCTTC.

This clonotype appeared a few times. The chain is built from TRBV5-1 and TRBJ2-5; D is unresolved. Trimming cost V 4 bases and J 7 bases, with 17 bases left between them. This CDR3 comprises 14 residues. Germline V gene lookup returns CDR1 SGHRS and CDR2 YFSETQ. CDR3 DNA sequence: TGCGCCAGCAGCCCTCTTCTCGCGGATTCGACCCAGTACTTC. Encoded protein: CASSPLLADSTQYF.

This clonotype was found a few times. The chain has TRBV10-3 and TRBJ2-3, with D unresolved. The CDR3 loop spans 13 amino acids. Looked up from germline, CDR1 is ENHRY and CDR2 is SYGVKD. Trimming removed 6 bases from V and 4 bases from J, with 11 bases in between. CDR3 DNA sequence: TGTGCCATCAGCCCGCGTGGAGCAGATACGCAGTATTTT. Translation: CAISPRGADTQYF.

This sequence joins TRBV27 and TRBJ2-3; the match to TRBD1 covers 8 bases. The CDR3 is 13 amino acids. Germline V gene data show CDR1 as MNHEY and CDR2 as SMNVEV (reference sequence). Germline trimming cut 8 bases from V and 10 bases from J; bases unmatched to any gene: 11. CDR3 DNA: TGTGCCAGCGGATGGGTTACAGGGGGAGCGCAGTATTTT. This codes for CASGWVTGGAQYF.

Of note for this clonotype: Being one base from a much bigger clone, this may be a read error. This chain connects TRBV2 to TRBJ2-4; perhaps TRBD2 as D (6 bases). The J call may be faulty, since TRBJ2-7 better matches the DNA end. Germline V gives CDR1 SNHLY, CDR2 FYNNEI. The CDR3 consists of 13 residues. In DNA, the CDR3 is TGTGCCAGCAGTGTTGAAGGGGACTGCGAGCAGTACTTC. As protein: CASSVEGDCEQYF.

The V and J genes are TRBV2 and TRBJ2-5, with 8 bases lining up with TRBD2. The assigned J gene may be wrong: the sequence end matches TRBJ2-7 better. CDR3 length: 15 amino acids. Germline assignment: CDR1 SNHLY and CDR2 FYNNEI. The CDR3 protein is CARQSRGSGDDEQYF. The CDR3 DNA follows: TGTGCCAGGCAGTCTCGGGGTAGCGGGGATGACGAGCAGTACTTC.

There are a few counts of this clonotype. The rearrangement links TRBV28 to TRBJ1-6, with TRBD1 identical over 10 bases. The junction had 6 bases not matched to a gene; V was cut back by 9 bases and J by 7 bases. CDR1 MDHEN and CDR2 SYDVKM come from the germline V gene. The CDR3 is made up of 14 amino acids. DNA for the CDR3: TGTGCCAGTTCGACAGGGGGCGGGAATTCACCCCTCCACTTT. This translates into CASSTGGGNSPLHF.

This clonotype came up a few times. The J gene is TRBJ2-7, the V gene TRBV28; D perhaps matches TRBD1 (5 bases). Germline CDR1 is MDHEN and CDR2 is SYDVKM. Trimming took 4 bases from V and 1 from J, leaving 14 bases between them. CDR3 length: 15 residues. CDR3 bases: TGTGCCAGCAGTTCGAGACAGCAGCTTTCCTACGAGCAGTACTTC. This translates into CASSSRQQLSYEQYF.

This clonotype has more than one count but fewer than ten. V and J are TRBV29-1 and TRBJ1-1; D possibly corresponds to TRBD1 (6 bases). Trimming shortened V by 5 bases and J by 5 bases, and 9 bases separated the two germline ends. The germline CDR1 and CDR2 sequences are SQVTM and ANQGSEA. This CDR3 is 11 amino acids long. The CDR3 DNA reads TGCAGCGTTTCAGGGGTTACTGAAGCTTTCTTT. It yields the protein CSVSGVTEAFF.

The sample holds a few counts of this clonotype. V is TRBV7-2 and J is TRBJ1-5; TRBD1 is a possible D gene (6 bases). The ends were cut back, 5 bases at V and 9 bases at J, with 14 bases in the middle. This CDR3 spans 13 amino acids. Germline V lookup: CDR1 SGHTA, CDR2 FQGNSA. Written as DNA, the CDR3 is TGTGCCAGCAGCCGGACAGTTGATCTGCCCCAGCATTTT. Its protein is CASSRTVDLPQHF.